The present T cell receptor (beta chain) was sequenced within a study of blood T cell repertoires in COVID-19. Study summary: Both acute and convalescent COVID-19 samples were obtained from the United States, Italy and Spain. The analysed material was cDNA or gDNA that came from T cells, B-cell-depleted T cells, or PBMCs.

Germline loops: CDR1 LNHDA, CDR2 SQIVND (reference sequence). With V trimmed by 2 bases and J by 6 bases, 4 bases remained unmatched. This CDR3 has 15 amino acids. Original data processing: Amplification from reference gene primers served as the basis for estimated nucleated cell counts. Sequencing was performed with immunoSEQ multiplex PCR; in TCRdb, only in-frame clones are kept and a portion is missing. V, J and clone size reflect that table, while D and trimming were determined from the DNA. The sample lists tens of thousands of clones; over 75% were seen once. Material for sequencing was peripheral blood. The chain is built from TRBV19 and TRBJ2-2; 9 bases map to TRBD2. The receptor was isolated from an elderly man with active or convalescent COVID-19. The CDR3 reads CASSIIAGEAGELFF. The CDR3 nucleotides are TGTGCCAGTAGTATAATAGCGGGAGAAGCCGGGGAGCTGTTTTTT.